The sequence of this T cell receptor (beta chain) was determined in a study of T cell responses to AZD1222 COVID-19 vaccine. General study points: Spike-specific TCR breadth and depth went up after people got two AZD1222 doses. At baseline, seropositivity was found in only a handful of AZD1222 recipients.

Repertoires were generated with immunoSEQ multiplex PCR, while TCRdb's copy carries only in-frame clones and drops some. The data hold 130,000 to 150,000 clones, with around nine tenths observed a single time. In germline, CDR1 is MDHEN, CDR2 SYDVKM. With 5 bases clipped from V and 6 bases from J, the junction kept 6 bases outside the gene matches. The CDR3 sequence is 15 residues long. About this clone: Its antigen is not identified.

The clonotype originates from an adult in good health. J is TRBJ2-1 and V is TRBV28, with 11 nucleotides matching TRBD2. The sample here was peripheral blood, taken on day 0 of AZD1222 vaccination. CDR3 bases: TGTGCCAGCAGTGTATACCTAGCGGGAGGCAATGAGCAGTTCTTC. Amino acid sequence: CASSVYLAGGNEQFF.